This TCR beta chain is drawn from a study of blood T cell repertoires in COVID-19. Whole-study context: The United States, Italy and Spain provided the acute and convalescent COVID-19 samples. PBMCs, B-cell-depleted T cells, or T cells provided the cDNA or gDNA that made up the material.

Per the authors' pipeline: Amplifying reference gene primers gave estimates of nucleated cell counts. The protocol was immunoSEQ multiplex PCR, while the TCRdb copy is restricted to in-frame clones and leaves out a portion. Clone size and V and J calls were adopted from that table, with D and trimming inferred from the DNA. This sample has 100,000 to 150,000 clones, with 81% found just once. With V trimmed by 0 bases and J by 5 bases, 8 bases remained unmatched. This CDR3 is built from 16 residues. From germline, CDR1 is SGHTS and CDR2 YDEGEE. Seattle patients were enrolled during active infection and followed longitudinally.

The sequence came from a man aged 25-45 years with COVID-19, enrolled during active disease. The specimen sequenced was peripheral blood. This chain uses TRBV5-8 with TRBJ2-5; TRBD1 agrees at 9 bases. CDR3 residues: CASSLGQGVGQETQYF. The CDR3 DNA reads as TGTGCCAGCAGCTTGGGACAGGGGGTTGGTCAGGAGACCCAGTACTTC.